The 28 T cell receptor beta chains below were found in one sample sequenced in a study of OX40 agonist ivuxolimab in advanced cancers. Profiling relied on immunoSEQ multiplex PCR, and the TCRdb table lists in-frame clones only, not all of them. The sample carries about 70,000 clones, around 80% recorded once. Here the sequenced sample was CD4+ or CD8+ T cells sorted from blood, taken in a trial of the OX40 agonist ivuxolimab. The receptors stem from an adult with an advanced solid tumor such as melanoma, head and neck, liver or kidney cancer.

This sequence joins TRBV9 and TRBJ1-1, with D perhaps matching TRBD1 (5 bases). Per germline, CDR1 SGDLS and CDR2 YYNGEE. V was shortened by 3 bases and J by 5 bases, with 14 bases between the two germline ends. This CDR3 is built from 14 residues. Here the CDR3 reads CASSAHQGRTEAFF. CDR3 coding DNA: TGTGCCAGCAGCGCCCATCAGGGACGTACTGAAGCTTTCTTT.

The table lists this clone with many counts. The rearrangement links TRBV19 to TRBJ1-5, with 7 bases aligning to TRBD1. V was clipped by 4 bases and J by 7 bases; unmatched bases: 13. Germline CDR1 reads LNHDA; CDR2 reads SQIVND (reference sequence). The CDR3 consists of 16 residues. CDR3 sequence (DNA): TGTGCCAGTAGTAGGGGGACAGCCGCAGCCGGCCAGCCCCAGCATTTT. Translation gives CASSRGTAAAGQPQHF.

The gene calls are TRBV6-1 and TRBJ2-5; TRBD1 matches 10 bases. This CDR3 has 15 residues. With 8 bases clipped from V and 1 base from J, the junction kept 7 bases outside the gene matches. From germline, CDR1 is MNHNS and CDR2 SASEGT. For the CDR3, the DNA is TGTGCCAGCGGTCCGGGACAGGGGTCCCAAGAGACCCAGTACTTC. This translates into CASGPGQGSQETQYF.

The chain uses TRBV9 and TRBJ2-6, with D perhaps matching TRBD1 (5 bases). Per the germline V gene, CDR1 is SGDLS and CDR2 is YYNGEE. Trimming removed 3 bases at V and 0 bases at J, with 7 bases between. The CDR3 has 15 amino acids. As DNA, the CDR3 is TGTGCCAGCAGCGCAGACAGCTCTGGGGCCAACGTCCTGACTTTC. As protein: CASSADSSGANVLTF.

The rearrangement links TRBV7-2 to TRBJ2-5; D possibly matches TRBD1 or TRBD2 (6 bases each). The germline V gene has CDR1 SGHTA and CDR2 FQGNSA. The CDR3 has 16 amino acids. V lost 5 bases and J 4 bases, leaving 20 bases between the germline ends. The CDR3 DNA is TGTGCCAGCAGCGCGGGACTGGGGGCTTCGCGAGAGACCCAGTACTTC. This codes for CASSAGLGASRETQYF.

This clone came up once. The gene calls are TRBV18 and TRBJ1-1; 9 positions match TRBD1. Germline trimming cut 0 bases from V and 4 bases from J; bases unmatched to any gene: 3. The CDR3 extends over 15 amino acids. Per the germline V gene, CDR1 is KGHSH and CDR2 is LQKENI. In DNA form, the CDR3 reads TGTGCCAGCTCACCACCGGGACAGGGTTTCACTGAAGCTTTCTTT. Protein product: CASSPPGQGFTEAFF.

The chain employs TRBV4-3 and TRBJ1-3, with 9 bases lining up with TRBD1. The CDR3 length is 16 residues. The V segment lost 2 bases and the J segment 4 bases; nucleotides outside the gene matches: 6. The V gene's germline CDR1 is LGHNA and CDR2 YSLEER. The CDR3 here is CASSQSDRGSGNTIYF. The CDR3 nucleotides are TGCGCCAGCAGCCAATCGGACAGGGGCTCCGGAAACACCATATATTTT.

CDR3 sequence: CASSYGQAMGEQYF. Here the CDR3 DNA reads TGTGCCAGCAGTTATGGTCAGGCTATGGGCGAGCAGTACTTC. This chain connects TRBV6-6 to TRBJ2-7, with D unresolved. The CDR3 is 14 amino acids. Germline assignment: CDR1 MNHNY and CDR2 SVGAGI (reference sequence). V lost 3 bases, J lost 6 bases, and 15 bases lay in between.

The rearrangement links TRBV7-9 to TRBJ2-7; TRBD1 agrees at 10 bases. The CDR3 covers 13 residues. With V trimmed by 5 bases and J by 6 bases, 4 bases remained unmatched. The V gene's germline CDR1 is SEHNR and CDR2 FQNEAQ (reference sequence). For the CDR3, the DNA is TGTGCCAGCAGCCGGGACAGGGGCACCGAGCAGTACTTC. This sequence encodes CASSRDRGTEQYF.

The chain has TRBV11-3 and TRBJ2-7; the D is unclear. Germline V CDR1 and CDR2: SGHNT, YENEEA. The CDR3 consists of 14 residues. V was pared by 0 bases and J by 0 bases, with 6 bases between. The CDR3 sequence is CASSLEWDSYEQYF. The CDR3 DNA reads TGTGCCAGCAGCTTAGAATGGGACTCCTACGAGCAGTACTTC.

The chain uses TRBV19 and TRBJ2-7; 8 nucleotides line up with TRBD2. This CDR3 contains 13 residues. With V trimmed by 7 bases and J by 13 bases, 15 bases remained unmatched. From germline, CDR1 is LNHDA and CDR2 SQIVND (reference sequence). The CDR3, as DNA: TGTGCCAGTACCAAGACTAGCGCGGATCCCTTTTACTTC. Its translation is CASTKTSADPFYF.

The chain recombines TRBV29-1 with TRBJ1-2, with 7 bases that match TRBD1. J lost 7 bases, V lost 6 bases, and 17 bases had no gene match. CDR1 SQVTM and CDR2 ANQGSEA come from the germline V gene. The CDR3 length is 15 residues. CDR3 region: CSVGDLLGGAVGYTF. The CDR3 DNA reads as TGCAGCGTGGGGGACCTGCTAGGGGGCGCGGTTGGCTACACCTTC.

The chain uses TRBV6-6 and TRBJ1-1; the D gene is possibly TRBD1 (6 bases). The V gene lost 2 bases and the J gene lost 4 bases, with 14 bases spanning the gap. Per the germline V gene, CDR1 is MNHNY and CDR2 is SVGAGI (reference sequence). The CDR3 is 15 residues long. The CDR3 reads CASSYTTGKVTEAFF. The CDR3 DNA reads as TGTGCCAGCAGTTACACCACAGGGAAGGTCACTGAAGCTTTCTTT.

This clone occurred once. The chain recombines TRBV6-1 with TRBJ2-5; D possibly corresponds to TRBD1 (6 bases). The CDR3 extends over 13 amino acids. CDR1 MNHNS and CDR2 SASEGT come from the germline V gene. The CDR3 sequence is CAKSRGITETQYF. The CDR3 region has the DNA TGTGCGAAAAGTAGGGGGATTACGGAGACCCAGTACTTC.

V and J are TRBV11-2 and TRBJ2-1; D uncertain. This CDR3 is 16 amino acids long. CDR1 is SGHAT, CDR2 FQNNGV, per germline. Trimming took 1 base from V and 2 from J, leaving 12 bases between them. The CDR3 region is CASSLGSGATYNEQFF. In DNA, the CDR3 is TGTGCCAGCAGCTTAGGGTCGGGCGCCACCTACAATGAGCAGTTCTTC.

The chain uses TRBV5-1 and TRBJ2-7, with 9 bases identical to TRBD1. V was clipped by 7 bases and J by 6 bases; unmatched bases: 17. This CDR3 contains 16 residues. CDR1 and CDR2 (germline): SGHRS, YFSETQ. CDR3: CASFGGAGTGSGEQYF. CDR3 nucleotides: TGCGCCAGCTTTGGTGGAGCCGGGACAGGGAGCGGCGAGCAGTACTTC.

The chain is built from TRBV7-9 and TRBJ1-1; no reliable D call. Deletions cut 3 bases from V and 1 base from J, with 15 bases between. Germline CDR1 reads SEHNR; CDR2 reads FQNEAQ (reference sequence). This CDR3 has 16 amino acids. Here the CDR3 DNA reads TGTGCCAGCAGCTTTTACGGACTTGAACCGAACACTGAAGCTTTCTTT. Translation gives CASSFYGLEPNTEAFF.

CDR3 amino acids: CASTRSGGFVNEQFF. Written as DNA, the CDR3 is TGTGCCAGCACGCGTAGCGGGGGGTTTGTTAATGAGCAGTTCTTC. The gene calls are TRBV6-1 and TRBJ2-1, with 10 bases lining up with TRBD2. CDR3 size: 15 residues. The V gene's germline CDR1 is MNHNS and CDR2 SASEGT. The junction had 10 bases not matched to a gene; V was cut back by 7 bases and J by 7 bases.

The gene calls are TRBV11-2 and TRBJ2-7; TRBD1 matches 8 bases. CDR3 length: 14 amino acids. The V and J ends lost 3 bases and 6 bases, in that order; junction bases with no gene match: 7. The V gene's germline CDR1 is SGHAT and CDR2 FQNNGV. The CDR3 reads CASSFGAGGGEQYF. For the CDR3, the DNA is TGTGCCAGCAGCTTCGGGGCAGGGGGCGGCGAGCAGTACTTC.

This chain uses TRBV4-2 with TRBJ2-5, with 9 positions matching TRBD2. Judging by the DNA end, TRBJ2-7 fits better; the J call may be wrong. The CDR3 has 16 residues. Germline CDR1 LGHNA, CDR2 YNFKEQ. The CDR3 region is CASSQDGSGSTAEQYF. CDR3 DNA: TGTGCCAGCAGCCAAGATGGTAGCGGGAGCACCGCCGAGCAGTACTTC.

On this clone: The sample contains more than one DNA sequence encoding this CDR3. The V and J genes are TRBV18 and TRBJ1-1, with TRBD1 as a possible D gene (5 bases). V lost 3 bases and J lost 2, with 7 bases in between. Germline CDR1 is KGHSH and CDR2 is LQKENI. The length of the CDR3 is 13 residues. CDR3 nucleotide sequence: TGTGCCAGCTCACCGGGACTCAACACTGAAGCTTTCTTT. Translated, it gives CASSPGLNTEAFF. Using reference TRBV18 and TRBJ1-1 for the parts outside the CDR3, the full variable domain is NAGVMQNPRHLVRRRGQEARLRCSPMKGHSHVYWYRQLPEEGLKFMVYLQKENIIDESGMPKERFSAEFPKEGPSILRIQQVVRGDSAAYFCASSPGLNTEAFFGQGTRLTVV.

The rearrangement joins TRBV18 to TRBJ1-1, with D perhaps TRBD1 (5 bases). The CDR3 totals 15 residues. Trimming took off 0 bases at V and 7 bases at J, with 15 bases between the two ends. Germline V gives CDR1 KGHSH, CDR2 LQKENI. CDR3 region: CASSPPVARALEAFF. As DNA, the CDR3 is TGTGCCAGCTCACCACCGGTCGCCAGGGCGCTTGAAGCTTTCTTT.

The count of this clone is one. V usage is TRBV6-6 and J usage is TRBJ2-3, with D maybe TRBD2 (5 bases). The V gene's germline CDR1 is MNHNY and CDR2 SVGAGI (reference sequence). Deletions cut 6 bases from V and 4 bases from J, with 11 bases between. The CDR3 runs 13 residues. For the CDR3, the DNA is TGTGCCAGCAGAAGGACTGCTCCAGATACGCAGTATTTT. It specifies CASRRTAPDTQYF.

DNA of the CDR3: TGTGCCAGCAACCCCCTAGCGGTGAGCTCCTACGAGCAGTACTTC. Protein product: CASNPLAVSSYEQYF. The chain links TRBV11-2 to TRBJ2-7; TRBD2 agrees at 7 bases. V shed 7 bases, J shed 0 bases, and the junction held 9 bases outside the gene matches. From germline, CDR1 is SGHAT and CDR2 FQNNGV. This CDR3 comprises 15 residues.

The V gene is TRBV7-9, the J gene TRBJ1-2; 8 bases line up with TRBD1. With 1 base clipped from V and 4 bases from J, the junction kept 5 bases outside the gene matches. This CDR3 region has 15 residues. Germline loops: CDR1 SEHNR, CDR2 FQNEAQ (reference sequence). The CDR3 here is CASSLVQGAGYGYTF. The CDR3 DNA follows: TGTGCCAGCAGCTTAGTGCAGGGGGCGGGCTATGGCTACACCTTC. Complete variable domain (other parts from reference TRBV7-9 and TRBJ1-2): DTGVSQNPRHKITKRGQNVTFRCDPISEHNRLYWYRQTLGQGPEFLTYFQNEAQLEKSRLLSDRFSAERPKGSFSTLEIQRTEQGDSAMYLCASSLVQGAGYGYTFGSGTRLTVV.

The rearrangement joins TRBV2 to TRBJ2-3; D is unresolved. Looked up from germline, CDR1 is SNHLY and CDR2 is FYNNEI. The CDR3 contains 13 residues. Trimming cost V 3 bases and J 7 bases, with 11 bases left between them. The CDR3 is CASSEVLLYTQYF. CDR3 DNA sequence: TGTGCCAGCAGTGAGGTCCTTCTCTATACGCAGTATTTT. Complete variable domain (other parts from reference TRBV2 and TRBJ2-3): EPEVTQTPSHQVTQMGQEVILRCVPISNHLYFYWYRQILGQKVEFLVSFYNNEISEKSEIFDDQFSVERPDGSNFTLKIRSTKLEDSAMYFCASSEVLLYTQYFGPGTRLTVL.

The CDR3 DNA reads as TGTGCCAGCAGCTTAGGGACGTCGGGGAACACTGAAGCTTTCTTT. Translation gives CASSLGTSGNTEAFF. The chain uses TRBV7-9 and TRBJ1-1, with D uncertain. The V end lost 1 base, the J end lost 1 base, and 10 bases lay between the germline ends. The CDR3 runs to 15 residues. The V gene's germline CDR1 is SEHNR and CDR2 FQNEAQ (reference sequence).

The J gene is TRBJ2-3, the V gene TRBV7-9, with 7 positions matching TRBD2. Germline CDR1 reads SEHNR; CDR2 reads FQNEAQ (reference sequence). The CDR3 length is 17 residues. The trim removed 1 base at V and 0 bases at J, leaving 7 bases unmatched. The CDR3 protein is CASSLGSLAASTDTQYF. The CDR3 coding sequence is TGTGCCAGCAGCTTAGGCTCCCTAGCGGCGAGCACAGATACGCAGTATTTT.